Shown below are 17 T cell receptor beta chains from a single sample sequenced in a study of blood T cells in healthy people across ages. Through a sample-barcoded 5' primer and a J-beta primer mix, a second PCR was run for roughly 7 to 12 cycles. A single record per CDR3 protein comes from TCRdb applying MiXCR to the 5' RACE reads. This sample has about a million distinct CDR3 sequences; roughly 47% occur once, and the top ten carry roughly 23%. Sequencing was carried out using blood. The receptors originated from an older woman in good health.

This chain uses TRBV10-3 with TRBJ2-1; TRBD2 agrees at 9 bases. Germline CDR1 and CDR2: ENHRY and SYGVKD. The length of the CDR3 is 15 residues. The J segment lost 7 bases and the V segment lost 6 bases, leaving 10 bases of the junction unmatched. In DNA form, the CDR3 reads TGTGCCATCAGGAGGGTAGCGGGAGTCGATAATGAGCAGTTCTTC. It translates to CAIRRVAGVDNEQFF.

The chain uses TRBV28 and TRBJ2-7; possible D gene TRBD2, 6 bases. CDR3 size: 15 residues. Germline-derived CDR1 and CDR2 are MDHEN and SYDVKM. V dropped 10 bases and J dropped 3 bases, with 22 bases sitting between them. CDR3 bases: TGTGCCACTAAGATACGGGACTCAGGTCTCTACGAGCAGTACTTC. Protein: CATKIRDSGLYEQYF.

This clonotype has only a few counts. V gene TRBV29-1 combines with J gene TRBJ1-5, with TRBD1 matching 9 bases. The V gene end was trimmed by 4 bases and the J gene end by 3 bases; junction bases not matched to a gene: 13. The CDR3 spans 17 residues. Germline V gives CDR1 SQVTM, CDR2 ANQGSEA. CDR3 nucleotides: TGCAGCGTTGGACCGGGACAGGGTTTTTGGGTCAATCAGCCCCAGCATTTT. This codes for CSVGPGQGFWVNQPQHF.

This chain uses TRBV27 with TRBJ2-3; D possibly corresponds to TRBD1 (6 bases). The CDR3 runs to 15 residues. From germline, CDR1 is MNHEY and CDR2 SMNVEV (reference sequence). V lost 3 bases and J lost 6, with 16 bases in between. CDR3 coding DNA: TGTGCCAGCAGTTTTCTCAGGGGCGGGCGGGATACGCAGTATTTT. Amino acid sequence: CASSFLRGGRDTQYF.

This chain connects TRBV5-5 to TRBJ2-7; TRBD2 matches 10 bases. V trimming: 2 bases; J trimming: 0 bases; junction bases outside the gene matches: 2. Germline values: CDR1 SGHKS, CDR2 YYEKEE (reference sequence). The CDR3 contains 15 residues. DNA of the CDR3: TGTGCCAGCAGCTTTACTAGCGGGAACTCCTACGAGCAGTACTTC. Translating gives CASSFTSGNSYEQYF.

This clonotype was detected only a few times. V and J are TRBV20-1 and TRBJ1-4; 9 nucleotides line up with TRBD1. This CDR3 is 15 amino acids long. The germline gives CDR1 DFQATT, CDR2 SNEGSKA (reference sequence). Unmatched junction bases numbered 9, after V lost 3 bases and J lost 7 bases. The CDR3 nucleotides read TGCAGTGCTAGGGGGGACAGGGTGCGGGGTGAAAAACTGTTTTTT. It translates to CSARGDRVRGEKLFF.

This clonotype was counted once. This chain links TRBV6-1 with TRBJ2-3, with 7 bases identical to TRBD2. V shed 6 bases, J shed 2 bases, and the junction held 14 bases outside the gene matches. The CDR3 spans 17 residues. Germline assignment: CDR1 MNHNS and CDR2 SASEGT. In nucleotides, the CDR3 is TGTGCCAGCAGCACCACTGGGGGGAGGGGATACACAGATACGCAGTATTTT. Translation gives CASSTTGGRGYTDTQYF.

The chain joins TRBV6-4 to TRBJ2-3, with 15 bases aligning to TRBD2. CDR3 length equals 15 residues. V shed 6 bases, J shed 5 bases, and the junction held 3 bases outside the gene matches. CDR1 and CDR2 from the germline V gene are MRHNA and SNTAGT. The CDR3 region is CASSRTSGREDTQYF. The CDR3 DNA follows: TGTGCCAGCAGCAGGACTAGCGGGAGGGAAGATACGCAGTATTTT.

The chain has TRBV6-2 or TRBV6-3 and TRBJ2-2, with 7 bases lining up with TRBD2. This CDR3 comprises 15 residues. Germline-derived CDR1 and CDR2 are MNHEY and SVGEGT. V shed 10 bases, J shed 5 bases, and the junction held 13 bases outside the gene matches. CDR3 sequence reads: CATQGAGKGTGELFF. CDR3 nucleotide sequence: TGTGCCACCCAGGGAGCGGGAAAGGGGACCGGGGAGCTGTTTTTT.

V is TRBV6-2 or TRBV6-3 and J is TRBJ2-4; 15 positions match TRBD2. The J call may not be correct, given that the DNA end is closer to TRBJ2-7. There are 16 residues in the CDR3. Germline V gene sequence: CDR1 MNHEY, CDR2 SVGEGT. The CDR3 DNA reads as TGTGCCAGCAGTTATGGGACTAGCGGGAGGCACTACGAGCAGTACTTC. Protein sequence: CASSYGTSGRHYEQYF.

The genes are TRBV7-9 and TRBJ2-7, with D uncertain. V gave up 4 bases and J gave up 5 bases, with 6 bases separating them. The CDR3 length is 11 residues. Germline CDR1 is SEHNR and CDR2 is FQNEAQ (reference sequence). The CDR3 sequence is CASSYQHEQYF. DNA for the CDR3: TGTGCCAGCAGCTACCAACACGAGCAGTACTTC.

This clonotype was seen more than once but under ten times. The chain couples TRBV6-5 to TRBJ2-3; D gene ambiguous. CDR3 length equals 16 residues. Germline loops: CDR1 MNHEY, CDR2 SVGAGI. Trimming pared 0 bases from V and 4 bases from J, leaving 14 bases between. In DNA form, the CDR3 reads TGTGCCAGCAGTTACTCTTCGACCTTCGGATCAGATACGCAGTATTTT. Translating gives CASSYSSTFGSDTQYF.

Only a few counts were recorded for this clonotype. The chain links TRBV20-1 to TRBJ2-1, with D possibly matching TRBD2 (6 bases). Trimming stripped 3 bases from V and 2 bases from J, with 14 bases between. CDR1 and CDR2 (germline): DFQATT, SNEGSKA (reference sequence). This CDR3 has 15 residues. The CDR3: CSASRARGTYNEQFF. The DNA for the CDR3 is TGCAGTGCTAGCCGGGCTCGGGGGACCTACAATGAGCAGTTCTTC.

This clonotype came up a few times. This chain connects TRBV14 to TRBJ1-4; maybe TRBD1 (6 bases). This CDR3 is 17 amino acids long. Per the germline V gene, CDR1 is SGHDN and CDR2 is FVKESK. The V end was cut by 3 bases, the J end by 4 bases, with 18 bases between. CDR3: CASSQRGTVPFNEKLFF. The DNA for the CDR3 is TGTGCCAGCAGCCAGAGGGGGACGGTGCCCTTTAATGAAAAACTGTTTTTT. Full variable domain (remainder filled in from reference TRBV14 and TRBJ1-4): EAGVTQFPSHSVIEKGQTVTLRCDPISGHDNLYWYRRVMGKEIKFLLHFVKESKQDESGMPNNRFLAERTGGTYSTLKVQPAELEDSGVYFCASSQRGTVPFNEKLFFGSGTQLSVL.

This clonotype was seen only a few times. The chain recombines TRBV18 with TRBJ1-6, with 7 bases matching TRBD1. Unmatched junction bases numbered 7, after V lost 6 bases and J lost 5 bases. Germline CDR1 KGHSH, CDR2 LQKENI. This CDR3 region has 15 residues. In DNA form, the CDR3 reads TGTGCCAGCTCTATGGACAGGTCGAATAATTCACCCCTCCACTTT. The encoded protein is CASSMDRSNNSPLHF.

This chain joins TRBV7-3 and TRBJ2-1; D remains unclear. The length of the CDR3 is 13 residues. In germline, CDR1 is SGHTA, CDR2 FQGTGA. The V end was cut by 5 bases, the J end by 9 bases, with 14 bases between. DNA of the CDR3: TGTGCCAGCAGCCTCTTCGTTAGTGGTGAGCAGTTCTTC. As protein: CASSLFVSGEQFF.

The chain couples TRBV6-5 to TRBJ2-7; no definite D call. The DNA end favors TRBJ2-5, so the J call may be wrong. Germline-derived CDR1 and CDR2 are MNHEY and SVGAGI. The CDR3 runs to 13 residues. The CDR3 region is CASSYGAHGTQYF. CDR3 nucleotides: TGTGCCAGCAGTTACGGAGCGCACGGGACCCAGTACTTC.